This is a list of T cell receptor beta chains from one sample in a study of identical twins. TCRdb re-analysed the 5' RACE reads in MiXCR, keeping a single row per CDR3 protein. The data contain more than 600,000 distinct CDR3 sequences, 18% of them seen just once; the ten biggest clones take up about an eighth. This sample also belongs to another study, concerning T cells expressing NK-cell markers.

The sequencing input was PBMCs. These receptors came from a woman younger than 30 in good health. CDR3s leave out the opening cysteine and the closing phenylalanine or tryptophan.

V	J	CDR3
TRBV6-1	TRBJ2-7	ASSRTAISYEQY
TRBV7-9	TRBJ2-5	ASKILAGGKETQY
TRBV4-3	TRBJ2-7	ASSQDWGATYEQY
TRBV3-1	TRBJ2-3	ASSQDQGTGDTQY
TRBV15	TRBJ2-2	ATSRVTGTGRFGELF
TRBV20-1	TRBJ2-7	SARGGQGYEQY
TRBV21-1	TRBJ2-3	ASSPRPGTENTDTQY
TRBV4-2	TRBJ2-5	ASPIWTIQETQY
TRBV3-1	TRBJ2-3	ASSSQLAVDTQY
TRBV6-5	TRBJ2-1	ASWGPYNEQF
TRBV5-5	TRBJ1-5	ASSKAGGYNQPQH
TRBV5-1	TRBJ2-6	ASSLGATGANVLT
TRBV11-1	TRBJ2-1	ASSPPPRLAVEETYNEQF
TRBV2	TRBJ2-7	ASSDGAAYYEQY
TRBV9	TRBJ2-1	ASSVMGGSYNEQF
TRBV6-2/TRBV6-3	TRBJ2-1	ASSYERRGRSGRANEQF
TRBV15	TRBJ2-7	ATSRDQGRGRYEQY
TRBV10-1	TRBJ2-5	ASTGPAGETQY
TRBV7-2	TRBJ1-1	ASSPSYTEAF
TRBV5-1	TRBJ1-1	ASSFSQSMNTEAF
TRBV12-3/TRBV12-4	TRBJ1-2	ASGALDGYT
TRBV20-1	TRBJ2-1	SAYNRDVVRNA
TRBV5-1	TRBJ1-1	ASSLSPRGKAF
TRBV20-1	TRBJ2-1	SARASPALFEQF
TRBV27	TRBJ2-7	ASSFTGGGPGEQY
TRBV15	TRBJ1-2	ATSSGGTLNYGYT
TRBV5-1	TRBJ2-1	ASSIQGSSYNEQF
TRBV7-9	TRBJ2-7	ASSLGLSDRGNYEQY
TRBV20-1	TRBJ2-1	SAPLQGLREQF
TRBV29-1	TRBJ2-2	SVWGEGGELF
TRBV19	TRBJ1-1	ASSMPGTENTEAF
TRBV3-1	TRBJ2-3	ASSLPGLAGGTDTQY
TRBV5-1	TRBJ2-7	ASSLWSGGYEQY
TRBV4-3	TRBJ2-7	ASSQDLTSAAYEQY
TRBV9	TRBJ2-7	ASSVGKREGVEQY
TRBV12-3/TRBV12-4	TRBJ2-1	ASSTGLAGANEQF
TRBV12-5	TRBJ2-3	ASGLVSGTGAADTQY
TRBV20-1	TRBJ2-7	SAASGPFYEQY
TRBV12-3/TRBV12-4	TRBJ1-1	ATRREGTEAF
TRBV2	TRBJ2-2	ASSYDKANTGELF
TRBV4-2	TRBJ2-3	ASSPGGLGTDTQY
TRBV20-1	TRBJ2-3	SATGARGPGTDTQY
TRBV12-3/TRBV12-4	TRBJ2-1	ASSQTREQF
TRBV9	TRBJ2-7	ASSSTGVAYEQY
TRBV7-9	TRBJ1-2	ASSLENRGGYGYT
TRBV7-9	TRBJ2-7	ASSLNENEQY
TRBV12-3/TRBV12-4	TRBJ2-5	ASSPDRAKFETQY
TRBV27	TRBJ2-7	ASSSPRDSNYEQY
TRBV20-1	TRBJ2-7	SARDSQPYEQY
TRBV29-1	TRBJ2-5	SGQSGTETQY
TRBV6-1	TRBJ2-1	ASSGGLAGEQF
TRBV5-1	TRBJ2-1	ASSHGGRISYNEQF